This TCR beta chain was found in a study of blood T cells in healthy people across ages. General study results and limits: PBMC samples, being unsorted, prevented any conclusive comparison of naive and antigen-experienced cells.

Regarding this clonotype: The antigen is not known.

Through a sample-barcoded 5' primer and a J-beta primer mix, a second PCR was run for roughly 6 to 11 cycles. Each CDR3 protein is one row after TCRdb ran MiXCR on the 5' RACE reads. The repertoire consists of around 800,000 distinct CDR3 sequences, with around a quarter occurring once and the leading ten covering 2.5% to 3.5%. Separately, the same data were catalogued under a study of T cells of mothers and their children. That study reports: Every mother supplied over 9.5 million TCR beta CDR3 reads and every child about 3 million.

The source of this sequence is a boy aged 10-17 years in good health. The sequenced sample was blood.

For the CDR3, the DNA is TGTGCCAGCAGATTACTAGCGGGGTACCAAGAGACCCAGTACTTC. Its protein product is CASRLLAGYQETQYF. The genes are TRBV11-2 and TRBJ2-5; the match to TRBD2 covers 10 bases. Germline-derived CDR1 and CDR2 are SGHAT and FQNNGV. This CDR3 contains 15 residues. V lost 6 bases to trimming and J lost 0 bases; unmatched junction nucleotides: 4.